Listed here is a single T cell receptor (beta chain). Antigen: not known. There are 14 residues in the CDR3. Germline V gene data show CDR1 as SEHNR and CDR2 as FQNEAQ (reference sequence). Trimming pared 4 bases from V and 0 bases from J, leaving 10 bases between. Each CDR3 protein gets one entry after TCRdb re-called the reads with MiXCR. The table includes around 530,000 distinct CDR3 sequences, approximately 26% detected once. This specimen belongs to a study of T cell repertoires in cytomegalovirus infection. In the study overall: Indications of both CMV infection and matching HLA type were provided by public TCR beta signatures. Study-wide findings and caveats: There were carriers of CMV plus the relevant HLA, and cumulative public TCR beta family frequency identified them. Dominant in the ex vivo response were TCR beta clonotypes restricted by HLA-C and specific for CMV.

This TCR derives from a human donor in good health (CMV status not recorded). Some clones in this sample may be carry-over from other donors' samples. The specimen sequenced was PBMCs. The chain combines TRBV7-9 with TRBJ2-7; a possible D gene is TRBD2 (6 bases). CDR3 coding DNA: TGTGCCAGCAGCTACGGGAGTAGCTCCTACGAGCAGTACGTC. Its translation is CASSYGSSSYEQYV.